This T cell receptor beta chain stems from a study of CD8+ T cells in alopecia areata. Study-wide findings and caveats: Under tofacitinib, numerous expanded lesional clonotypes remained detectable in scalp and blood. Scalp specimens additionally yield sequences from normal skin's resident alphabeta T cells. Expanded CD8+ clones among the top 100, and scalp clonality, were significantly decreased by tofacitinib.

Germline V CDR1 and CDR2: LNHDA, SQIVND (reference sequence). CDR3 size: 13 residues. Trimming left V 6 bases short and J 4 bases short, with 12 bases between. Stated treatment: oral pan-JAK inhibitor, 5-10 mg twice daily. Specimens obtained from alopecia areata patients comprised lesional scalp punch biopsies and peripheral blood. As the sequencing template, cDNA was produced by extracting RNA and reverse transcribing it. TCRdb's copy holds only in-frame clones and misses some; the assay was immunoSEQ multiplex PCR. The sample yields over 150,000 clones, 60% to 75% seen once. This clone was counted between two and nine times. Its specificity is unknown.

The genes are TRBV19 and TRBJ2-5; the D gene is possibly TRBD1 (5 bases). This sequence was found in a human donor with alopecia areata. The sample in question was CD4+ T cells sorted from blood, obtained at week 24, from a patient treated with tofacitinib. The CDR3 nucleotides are TGTGCCAGTAGAGGCCCCCAGGGAGAGACCCAGTACTTC. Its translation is CASRGPQGETQYF.